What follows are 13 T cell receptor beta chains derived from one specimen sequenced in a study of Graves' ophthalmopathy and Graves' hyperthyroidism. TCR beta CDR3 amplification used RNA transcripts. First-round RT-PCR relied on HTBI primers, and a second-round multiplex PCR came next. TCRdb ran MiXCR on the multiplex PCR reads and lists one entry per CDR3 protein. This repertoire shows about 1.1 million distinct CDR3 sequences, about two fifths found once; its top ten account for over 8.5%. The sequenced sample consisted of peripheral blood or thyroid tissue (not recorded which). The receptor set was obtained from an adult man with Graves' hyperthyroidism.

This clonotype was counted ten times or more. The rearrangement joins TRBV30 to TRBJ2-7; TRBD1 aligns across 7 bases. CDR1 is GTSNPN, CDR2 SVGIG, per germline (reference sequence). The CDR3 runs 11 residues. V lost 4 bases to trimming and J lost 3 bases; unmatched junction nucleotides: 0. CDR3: CAWTGGYEQYF. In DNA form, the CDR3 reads TGTGCCTGGACAGGGGGCTACGAGCAGTACTTC. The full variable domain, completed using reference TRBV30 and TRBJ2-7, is SQTIHQWPATLVQPVGSPLSLECTVEGTSNPNLYWYRQAAGRGLQLLFYSVGIGQISSEVPQNLSASRPQDRQFILSSKKLLLSDSGFYLCAWTGGYEQYFGPGTRLTVT.

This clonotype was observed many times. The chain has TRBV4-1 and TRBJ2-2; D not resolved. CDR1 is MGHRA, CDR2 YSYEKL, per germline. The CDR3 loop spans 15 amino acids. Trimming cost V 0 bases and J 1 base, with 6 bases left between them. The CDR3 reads CASSQDRVNTGELFF. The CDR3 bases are TGCGCCAGCAGCCAAGATCGAGTGAACACCGGGGAGCTGTTTTTT.

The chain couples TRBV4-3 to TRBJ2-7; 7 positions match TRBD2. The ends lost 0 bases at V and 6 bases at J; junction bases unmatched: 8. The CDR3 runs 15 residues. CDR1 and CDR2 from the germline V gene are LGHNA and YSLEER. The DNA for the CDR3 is TGCGCCAGCAGCCAAGATGGGGACTACCTCGGCGAGCAGTACTTC. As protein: CASSQDGDYLGEQYF.

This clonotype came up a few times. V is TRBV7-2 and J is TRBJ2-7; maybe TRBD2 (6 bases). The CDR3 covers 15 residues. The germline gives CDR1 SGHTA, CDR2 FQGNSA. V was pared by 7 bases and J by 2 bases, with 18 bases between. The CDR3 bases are TGTGCCAGCACCCCGTTCGGAGGGGAGACCTACGAGCAGTACTTC. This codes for CASTPFGGETYEQYF. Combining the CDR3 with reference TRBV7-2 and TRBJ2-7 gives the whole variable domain GAGVSQSPSNKVTEKGKDVELRCDPISGHTALYWYRQSLGQGLEFLIYFQGNSAPDKSGLPSDRFSAERTGGSVSTLTIQRTQQEDSAVYLCASTPFGGETYEQYFGPGTRLTVT.

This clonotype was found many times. As DNA, the CDR3 is TGCAGTGCTTCGGACAGGGACTCCTACGAGCAGTACTTC. Protein: CSASDRDSYEQYF. The chain joins TRBV20-1 to TRBJ2-7, with TRBD1 matching over 8 bases. The CDR3 is made up of 13 amino acids. V lost 5 bases to trimming and J lost 0 bases; unmatched junction nucleotides: 3. Per the germline V gene, CDR1 is DFQATT and CDR2 is SNEGSKA (reference sequence).

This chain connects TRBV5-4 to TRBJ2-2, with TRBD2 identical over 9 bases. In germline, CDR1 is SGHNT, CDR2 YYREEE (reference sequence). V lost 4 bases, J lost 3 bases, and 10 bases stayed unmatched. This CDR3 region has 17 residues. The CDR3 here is CASSRLVSGSDTGELFF. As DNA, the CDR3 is TGTGCCAGCAGCCGCCTTGTTAGCGGGAGCGACACCGGGGAGCTGTTTTTT.

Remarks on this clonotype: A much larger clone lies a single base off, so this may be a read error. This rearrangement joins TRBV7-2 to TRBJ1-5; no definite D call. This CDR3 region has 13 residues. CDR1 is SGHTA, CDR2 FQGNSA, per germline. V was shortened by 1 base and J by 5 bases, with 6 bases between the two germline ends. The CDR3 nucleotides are TGTGCCAGCAGCTTAGAGGAGGATCAGCCCCAGCATTTT. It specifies CASSLEEDQPQHF.

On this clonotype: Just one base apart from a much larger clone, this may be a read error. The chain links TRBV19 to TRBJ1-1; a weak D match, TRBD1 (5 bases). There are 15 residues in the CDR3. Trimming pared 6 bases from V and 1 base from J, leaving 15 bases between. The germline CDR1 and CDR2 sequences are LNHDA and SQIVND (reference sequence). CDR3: CASSLRRGGNTEAFF. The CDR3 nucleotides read TGTGCCAGTAGCCTCCGACGGGGCGGGAACACTGAAGCTTTCTTT.

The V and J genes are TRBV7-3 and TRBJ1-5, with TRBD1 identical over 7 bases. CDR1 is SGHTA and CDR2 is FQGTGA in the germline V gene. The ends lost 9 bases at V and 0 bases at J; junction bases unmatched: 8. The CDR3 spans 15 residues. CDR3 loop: CASAGTDYSNQPQHF. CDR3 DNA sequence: TGTGCCAGTGCCGGGACAGATTATAGCAATCAGCCCCAGCATTTT.

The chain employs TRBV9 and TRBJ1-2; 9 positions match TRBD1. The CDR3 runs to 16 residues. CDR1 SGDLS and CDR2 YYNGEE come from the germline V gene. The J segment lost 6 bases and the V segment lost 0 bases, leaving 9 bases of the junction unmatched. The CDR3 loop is CASSVETGGGDHGYTF. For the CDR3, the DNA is TGTGCCAGCAGCGTAGAGACAGGGGGAGGGGACCATGGCTACACCTTC.

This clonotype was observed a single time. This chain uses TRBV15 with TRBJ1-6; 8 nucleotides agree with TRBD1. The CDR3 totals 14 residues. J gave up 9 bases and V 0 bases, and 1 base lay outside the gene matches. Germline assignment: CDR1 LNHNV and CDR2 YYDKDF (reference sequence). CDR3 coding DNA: TGTGCCACCAGCAGAGACAGGGGGCTTTCACCCCTCCACTTT. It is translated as CATSRDRGLSPLHF. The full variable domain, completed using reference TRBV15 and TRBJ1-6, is DAMVIQNPRYQVTQFGKPVTLSCSQTLNHNVMYWYQQKSSQAPKLLFHYYDKDFNNEADTPDNFQSRRPNTSFCFLDIRSPGLGDTAMYLCATSRDRGLSPLHFGNGTRLTVT.

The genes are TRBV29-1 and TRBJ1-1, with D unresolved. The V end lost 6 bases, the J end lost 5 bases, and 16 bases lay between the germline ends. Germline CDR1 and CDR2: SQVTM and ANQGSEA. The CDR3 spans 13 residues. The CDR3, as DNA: TGCAGCGTATTGAGGCAGACGGGGACTGAAGCTTTCTTT. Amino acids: CSVLRQTGTEAFF.

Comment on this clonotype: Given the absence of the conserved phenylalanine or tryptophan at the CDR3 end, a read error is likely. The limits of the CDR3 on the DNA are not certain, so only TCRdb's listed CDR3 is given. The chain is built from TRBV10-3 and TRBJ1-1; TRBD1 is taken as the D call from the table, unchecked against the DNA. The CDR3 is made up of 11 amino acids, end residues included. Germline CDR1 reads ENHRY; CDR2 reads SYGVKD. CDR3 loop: CAISGDRDSIY.